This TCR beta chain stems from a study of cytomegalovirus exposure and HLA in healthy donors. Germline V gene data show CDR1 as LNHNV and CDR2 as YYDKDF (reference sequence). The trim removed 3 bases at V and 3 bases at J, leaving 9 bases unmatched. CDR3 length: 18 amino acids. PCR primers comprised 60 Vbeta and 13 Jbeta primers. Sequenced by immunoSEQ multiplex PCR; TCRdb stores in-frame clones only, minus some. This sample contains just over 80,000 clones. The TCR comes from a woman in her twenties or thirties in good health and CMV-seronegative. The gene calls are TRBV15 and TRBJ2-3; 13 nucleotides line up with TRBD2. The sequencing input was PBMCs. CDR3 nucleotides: TGTGCCACCAGCAGGGGGGCAACTAGCGGGAGGGAAACAGATACGCAGTATTTT. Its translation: CATSRGATSGRETDTQYF.